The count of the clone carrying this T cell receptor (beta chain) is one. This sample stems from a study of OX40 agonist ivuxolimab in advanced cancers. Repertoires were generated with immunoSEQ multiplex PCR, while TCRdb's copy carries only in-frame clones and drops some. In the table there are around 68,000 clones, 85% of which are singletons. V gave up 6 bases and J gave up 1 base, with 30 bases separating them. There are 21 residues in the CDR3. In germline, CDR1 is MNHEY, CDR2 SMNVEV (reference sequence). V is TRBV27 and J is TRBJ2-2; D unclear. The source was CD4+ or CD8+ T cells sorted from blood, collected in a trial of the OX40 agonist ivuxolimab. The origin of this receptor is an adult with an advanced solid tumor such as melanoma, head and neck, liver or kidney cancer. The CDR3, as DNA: TGTGCCAGCAGGTACAAAGCGCTCCCAGGATACCCCGCTAAGAACACCGGGGAGCTGTTTTTT. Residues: CASRYKALPGYPAKNTGELFF.